This TCR beta chain was captured by sequencing in a study of control samples from healthy donors and cancer patients. The CDR3 is made up of 13 amino acids. V was trimmed by 6 bases and J by 9 bases, leaving 15 bases between them. The V gene's germline CDR1 is MDHEN and CDR2 SYDVKM. Sequencing used immunoSEQ multiplex PCR; TCRdb keeps in-frame clones, though not all of them. The repertoire holds 150,000 or so clones, with just over 85% as singletons. The chain couples TRBV28 to TRBJ2-1; D may be TRBD1 or TRBD2 (5 bases each). Sequences were obtained from blood. This TCR was recovered from a man between 18 and 29 years old in good health. The CDR3 DNA follows: TGTGCCAGCAGGAGCCTGACGGGGCGTGAGCAGTTCTTC. As protein: CASRSLTGREQFF.